These 15 T cell receptor beta chains were sequenced from one sample in a study of CD8 T cells in ankylosing spondylitis. TCRdb ran MiXCR on the 5' RACE reads and lists one entry per CDR3 protein. This table has some 350,000 distinct CDR3 sequences, about 14% appearing once. What was sequenced was blood, either unsorted or a sorted T cell fraction (not recorded which). The source is a male donor with ankylosing spondylitis or in good health (not recorded which).

V gene TRBV4-1 combines with J gene TRBJ1-6; D remains ambiguous. This CDR3 has 15 amino acids. V lost 0 bases to trimming and J lost 10 bases, with 13 bases between them. Germline V gives CDR1 MGHRA, CDR2 YSYEKL. The CDR3 region has the DNA TGCGCCAGCAGCCAAGAACCGGGTGGACGGTCACCCCTCCACTTT. Translating it yields CASSQEPGGRSPLHF.

This clonotype was picked up a small number of times. CDR3: CASSSAGTDNEQFF. CDR3 sequence (DNA): TGCGCCAGCAGCTCAGCCGGGACGGACAATGAGCAGTTCTTC. V usage is TRBV5-1 and J usage is TRBJ2-1; D may match TRBD1 or TRBD2 (5 bases each). The CDR3 is 14 residues long. V lost 3 bases, J lost 5 bases, and 12 bases lay in between. The germline gives CDR1 SGHRS, CDR2 YFSETQ.

This sequence joins TRBV5-1 and TRBJ2-2; 15 bases match TRBD2. Germline V gene data show CDR1 as SGHRS and CDR2 as YFSETQ. V was pared by 3 bases and J by 1 base, with 7 bases of the junction left unmatched. This CDR3 contains 19 residues. In DNA form, the CDR3 reads TGCGCCAGCAGCTACCGGACTAGCGGGGGGGTATTGAACACCGGGGAGCTGTTTTTT. Translating it yields CASSYRTSGGVLNTGELFF.

This chain links TRBV9 with TRBJ2-6; maybe TRBD2 (6 bases). Germline V CDR1 and CDR2: SGDLS, YYNGEE. The CDR3 has 17 residues. V gave up 0 bases and J gave up 0 bases, with 10 bases separating them. CDR3 in amino acids: CASSVGAGSSGANVLTF. CDR3 DNA sequence: TGTGCCAGCAGCGTAGGGGCGGGGAGCTCTGGGGCCAACGTCCTGACTTTC.

The table lists this clonotype with many counts. The genes are TRBV18 and TRBJ2-3; 7 nucleotides line up with TRBD2. This CDR3 has 15 amino acids. Germline trimming cut 2 bases from V and 2 bases from J; bases unmatched to any gene: 4. CDR1 and CDR2 from the germline V gene are KGHSH and LQKENI. The CDR3 spells CASSPGDYVTDTQYF. The CDR3 DNA is TGTGCCAGCTCACCAGGGGACTATGTCACAGATACGCAGTATTTT.

The V call is TRBV7-9, the J call TRBJ2-7; D unclear. Germline lookup yields CDR1 SEHNR and CDR2 FQNEAQ (reference sequence). The CDR3 totals 11 residues. Trimming removed 2 bases from V and 6 bases from J, with 5 bases in between. The CDR3 reads CASSLRSEQYF. CDR3 coding DNA: TGTGCCAGCAGCTTAAGGTCCGAGCAGTACTTC.

This clonotype appeared many times. This chain links TRBV3-1 with TRBJ1-1; TRBD1 aligns across 10 bases. With V trimmed by 4 bases and J by 3 bases, 2 bases remained unmatched. CDR1 is LGHDT and CDR2 is YNNKEL in the germline V gene (reference sequence). The CDR3 length is 14 residues. The CDR3 protein is CASSRDRGYTEAFF. CDR3 in DNA: TGTGCCAGCAGCCGGGACAGGGGTTACACTGAAGCTTTCTTT. Full variable domain (rest looked up from reference TRBV3-1 and TRBJ1-1): DTAVSQTPKYLVTQMGNDKSIKCEQNLGHDTMYWYKQDSKKFLKIMFSYNNKELIINETVPNRFSPKSPDKAHLNLHINSLELGDSAVYFCASSRDRGYTEAFFGQGTRLTVV.

The rearrangement uses TRBV13 and TRBJ1-1; possible D gene TRBD1, 5 bases. V lost 3 bases, J lost 8 bases, and 13 bases lay in between. Germline CDR1 is PRHDT and CDR2 is FYEKMQ (reference sequence). This CDR3 comprises 13 residues. The CDR3 loop is CASSFIQGTEAFF. The CDR3, as DNA: TGTGCCAGCAGCTTCATTCAGGGAACCGAAGCTTTCTTT.

At least ten counts were recorded for this clonotype. The chain recombines TRBV5-1 with TRBJ2-5, with D perhaps assigned TRBD1 or TRBD2 (5 bases each). V dropped 3 bases and J dropped 2 bases, with 8 bases sitting between them. The length of the CDR3 is 13 residues. Per the germline V gene, CDR1 is SGHRS and CDR2 is YFSETQ. The CDR3 here is CASSWDLQETQYF. The CDR3 DNA is TGCGCCAGCAGCTGGGACCTTCAAGAGACCCAGTACTTC.

In its sample, this clonotype was seen a few times. This chain connects TRBV5-5 to TRBJ2-3; TRBD1 might be the D (5 bases). Trimming pared 2 bases from V and 6 bases from J, leaving 16 bases between. This CDR3 has 15 amino acids. From germline, CDR1 is SGHKS and CDR2 YYEKEE (reference sequence). The CDR3 loop is CASSLLTAQLDTQYF. CDR3 nucleotides: TGTGCCAGCAGCTTACTGACAGCTCAGTTGGATACGCAGTATTTT.

The gene calls are TRBV5-6 and TRBJ2-1, with 10 bases fitting TRBD2. The CDR3 is 13 amino acids. V lost 4 bases to trimming and J lost 9 bases; unmatched junction nucleotides: 4. CDR1 SGHDT and CDR2 YYEEEE come from the germline V gene. The CDR3 DNA follows: TGTGCCAGCAGCGGGGGACTAGCGAGTGAGCAGTTCTTC. This encodes CASSGGLASEQFF.

The DNA for the CDR3 is TGTGCCAGCAGTTCCCCCCTGACAGGTCCGGCCCTCCACTTT. It is translated as CASSSPLTGPALHF. The chain carries TRBV5-5 and TRBJ1-6, with a weak D call TRBD1 (6 bases). CDR3 length equals 14 residues. V was shortened by 5 bases and J by 14 bases, with 20 bases between the two germline ends. The germline CDR1 and CDR2 sequences are SGHKS and YYEKEE (reference sequence).

This clonotype was picked up a small number of times. The V call is TRBV14, the J call TRBJ1-1; 9 bases align to TRBD1. There are 13 residues in the CDR3. Trimming removed 6 bases from V and 6 bases from J; junction bases left unmatched: 5. The V gene's germline CDR1 is SGHDN and CDR2 FVKESK. In nucleotides, the CDR3 is TGTGCCAGCAGTGGGACAGGGAGTGCTGAAGCTTTCTTT. Protein: CASSGTGSAEAFF.

V usage is TRBV7-8 and J usage is TRBJ2-1; D is uncertain. Between the trimmed V and J ends, which lost 2 bases and 9 bases, there was a span of 8 bases. The CDR3 contains 12 residues. Per the germline V gene, CDR1 is SGHVS and CDR2 is FQNEAQ. The CDR3 reads CASSLRGSEQFF. Written as DNA, the CDR3 is TGTGCCAGCAGCTTACGCGGCTCTGAGCAGTTCTTC.

The rearrangement joins TRBV5-6 to TRBJ1-6; TRBD1 might be the D (6 bases). The V and J ends lost 3 bases and 9 bases respectively, with 16 bases between them. CDR3 size: 15 residues. CDR1 is SGHDT, CDR2 YYEEEE, per germline. CDR3 nucleotide sequence: TGTGCCAGCAGCTCCCTCCGGGACAAGCCTTCACCCCTCCACTTT. Protein sequence: CASSSLRDKPSPLHF.